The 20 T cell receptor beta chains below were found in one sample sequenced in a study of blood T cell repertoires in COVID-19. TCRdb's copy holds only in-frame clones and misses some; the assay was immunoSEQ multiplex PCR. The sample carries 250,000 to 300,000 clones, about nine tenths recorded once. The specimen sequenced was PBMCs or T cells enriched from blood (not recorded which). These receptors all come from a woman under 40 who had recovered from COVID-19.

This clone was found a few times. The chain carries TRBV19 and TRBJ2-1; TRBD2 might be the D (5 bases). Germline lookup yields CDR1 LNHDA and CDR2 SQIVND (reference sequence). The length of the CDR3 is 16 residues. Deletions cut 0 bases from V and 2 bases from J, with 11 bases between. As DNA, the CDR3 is TGTGCCAGTAGTATAGATCTGGAGGTTACCTACAATGAGCAGTTCTTC. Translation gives CASSIDLEVTYNEQFF. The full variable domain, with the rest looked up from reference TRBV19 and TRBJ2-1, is DGGITQSPKYLFRKEGQNVTLSCEQNLNHDAMYWYRQDPGQGLRLIYYSQIVNDFQKGDIAEGYSVSREKKESFPLTVTSAQKNPTAFYLCASSIDLEVTYNEQFFGPGTRLTVL.

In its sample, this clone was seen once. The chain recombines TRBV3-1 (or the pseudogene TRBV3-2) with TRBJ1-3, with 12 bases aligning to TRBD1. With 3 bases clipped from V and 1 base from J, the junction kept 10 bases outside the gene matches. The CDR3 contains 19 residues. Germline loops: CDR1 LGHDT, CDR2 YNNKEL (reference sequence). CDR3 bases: TGTGCCAGCAGCCACCCTGCGGGGACAGGGGGCATTTCTGGAAACACCATATATTTT. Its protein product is CASSHPAGTGGISGNTIYF.

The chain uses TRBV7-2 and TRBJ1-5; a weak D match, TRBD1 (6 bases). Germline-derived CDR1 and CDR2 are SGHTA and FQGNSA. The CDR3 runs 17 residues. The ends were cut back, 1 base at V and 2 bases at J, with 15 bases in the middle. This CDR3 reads CASSLGFRAGGNQPQHF. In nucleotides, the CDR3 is TGTGCCAGCAGCTTAGGATTTAGGGCAGGGGGCAATCAGCCCCAGCATTTT. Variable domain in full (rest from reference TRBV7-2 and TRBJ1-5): GAGVSQSPSNKVTEKGKDVELRCDPISGHTALYWYRQSLGQGLEFLIYFQGNSAPDKSGLPSDRFSAERTGGSVSTLTIQRTQQEDSAVYLCASSLGFRAGGNQPQHFGDGTRLSIL.

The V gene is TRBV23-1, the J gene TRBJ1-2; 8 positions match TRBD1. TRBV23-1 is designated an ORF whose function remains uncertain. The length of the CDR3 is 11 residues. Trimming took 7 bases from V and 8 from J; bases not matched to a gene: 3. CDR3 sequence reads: CASKDRAGYTF. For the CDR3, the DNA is TGCGCCAGCAAGGACAGGGCCGGCTACACCTTC.

CDR3 sequence reads: CASSQSTGISYEQYF. The CDR3, as DNA: TGTGCCAGCAGCCAATCAACAGGGATCTCCTACGAGCAGTACTTC. The chain employs TRBV14 and TRBJ2-7, with D perhaps TRBD1 (6 bases). This CDR3 contains 15 residues. Germline CDR1 SGHDN, CDR2 FVKESK. With 2 bases removed from V and 0 bases from J, the gap between germline ends came to 11 bases.

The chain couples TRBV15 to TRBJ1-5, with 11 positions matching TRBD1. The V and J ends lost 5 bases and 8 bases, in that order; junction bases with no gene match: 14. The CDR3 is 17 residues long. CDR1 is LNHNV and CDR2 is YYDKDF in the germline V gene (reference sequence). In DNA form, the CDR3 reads TGTGCCACCAGCTCGGACAGGGGGCGAAAAGGATCAAAGCCCCAGCATTTT. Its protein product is CATSSDRGRKGSKPQHF.

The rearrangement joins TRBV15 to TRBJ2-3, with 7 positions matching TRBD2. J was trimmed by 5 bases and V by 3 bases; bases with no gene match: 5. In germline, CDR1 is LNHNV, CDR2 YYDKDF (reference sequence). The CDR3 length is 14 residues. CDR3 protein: CATSRSSGIDTQYF. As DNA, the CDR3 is TGTGCCACCAGCAGGTCTAGCGGTATAGATACGCAGTATTTT.

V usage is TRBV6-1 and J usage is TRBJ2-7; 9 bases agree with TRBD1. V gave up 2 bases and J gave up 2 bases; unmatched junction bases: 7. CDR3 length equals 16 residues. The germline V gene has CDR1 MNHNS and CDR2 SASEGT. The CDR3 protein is CASSEKGTGRTYEQYF. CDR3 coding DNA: TGTGCCAGCAGTGAAAAGGGGACAGGGCGAACCTACGAGCAGTACTTC.

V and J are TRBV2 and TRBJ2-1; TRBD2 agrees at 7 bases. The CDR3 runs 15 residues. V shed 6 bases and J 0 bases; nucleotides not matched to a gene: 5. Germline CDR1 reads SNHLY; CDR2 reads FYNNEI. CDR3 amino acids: CASSERGGSYNEQFF. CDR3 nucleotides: TGTGCCAGCAGCGAGCGGGGAGGCTCCTACAATGAGCAGTTCTTC.

The chain's CDR3 is CASSGQGQGERYTQYF. The CDR3 region has the DNA TGTGCCAGCAGCGGCCAGGGACAGGGGGAGCGTTATACGCAGTATTTT. The genes are TRBV9 and TRBJ2-3; TRBD1 matches at 11 bases. In germline, CDR1 is SGDLS, CDR2 YYNGEE. The CDR3 runs 16 residues. V was clipped by 3 bases and J by 7 bases; unmatched bases: 10. The variable domain in full, completed from reference TRBV9 and TRBJ2-3, reads DSGVTQTPKHLITATGQRVTLRCSPRSGDLSVYWYQQSLDQGLQFLIQYYNGEERAKGNILERFSAQQFPDLHSELNLSSLELGDSALYFCASSGQGQGERYTQYFGPGTRLTVL.

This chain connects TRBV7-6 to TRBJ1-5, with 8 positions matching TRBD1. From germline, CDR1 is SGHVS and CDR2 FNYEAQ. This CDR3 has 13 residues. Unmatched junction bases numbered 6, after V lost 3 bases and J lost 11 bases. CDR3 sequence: CASSFDRGLAQHF. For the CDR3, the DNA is TGTGCCAGCAGCTTCGACAGGGGCTTGGCCCAGCATTTT.

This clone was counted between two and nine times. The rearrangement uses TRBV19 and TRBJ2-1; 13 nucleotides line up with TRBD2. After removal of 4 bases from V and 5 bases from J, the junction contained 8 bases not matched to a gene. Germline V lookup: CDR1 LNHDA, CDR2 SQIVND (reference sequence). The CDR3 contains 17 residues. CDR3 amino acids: CASSTTKTSGRNNEQFF. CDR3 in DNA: TGTGCCAGTAGTACAACCAAGACTAGCGGGAGGAACAATGAGCAGTTCTTC.

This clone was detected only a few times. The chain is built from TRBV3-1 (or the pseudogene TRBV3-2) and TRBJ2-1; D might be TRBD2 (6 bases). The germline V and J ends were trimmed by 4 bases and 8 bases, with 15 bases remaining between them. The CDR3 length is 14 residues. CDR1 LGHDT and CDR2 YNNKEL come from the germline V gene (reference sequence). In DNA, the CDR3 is TGTGCCAGCAGCCGGATAGCGGAGGGCGATGAGCAGTTCTTC. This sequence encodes CASSRIAEGDEQFF.

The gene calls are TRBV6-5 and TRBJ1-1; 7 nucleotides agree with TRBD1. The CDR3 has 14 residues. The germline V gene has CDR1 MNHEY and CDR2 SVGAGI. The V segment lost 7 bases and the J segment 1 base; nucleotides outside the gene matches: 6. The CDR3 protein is CASTTTGWNTEAFF. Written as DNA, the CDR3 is TGTGCCAGCACCACGACAGGGTGGAACACTGAAGCTTTCTTT.

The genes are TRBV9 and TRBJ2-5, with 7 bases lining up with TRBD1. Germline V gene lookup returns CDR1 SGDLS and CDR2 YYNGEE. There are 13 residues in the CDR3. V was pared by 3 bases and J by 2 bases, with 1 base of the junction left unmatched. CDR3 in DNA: TGTGCCAGCAGCGCAGGGGGTCAAGAGACCCAGTACTTC. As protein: CASSAGGQETQYF. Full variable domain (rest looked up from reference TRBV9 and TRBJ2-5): DSGVTQTPKHLITATGQRVTLRCSPRSGDLSVYWYQQSLDQGLQFLIQYYNGEERAKGNILERFSAQQFPDLHSELNLSSLELGDSALYFCASSAGGQETQYFGPGTRLLVL.

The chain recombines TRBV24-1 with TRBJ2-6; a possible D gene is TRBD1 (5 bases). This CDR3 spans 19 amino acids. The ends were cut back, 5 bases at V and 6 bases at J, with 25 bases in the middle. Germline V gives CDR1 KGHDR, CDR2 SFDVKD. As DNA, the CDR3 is TGTGCCACCAGTGTGAGTGAAGGGTCTCATTCTGGGGCGGCCAACGTCCTGACTTTC. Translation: CATSVSEGSHSGAANVLTF.

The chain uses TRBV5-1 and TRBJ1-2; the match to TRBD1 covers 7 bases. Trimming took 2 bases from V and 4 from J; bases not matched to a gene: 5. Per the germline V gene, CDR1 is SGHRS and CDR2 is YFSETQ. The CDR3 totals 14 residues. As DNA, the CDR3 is TGCGCCAGCAGCTTAGGGGGCGTCGGCTATGGCTACACCTTC. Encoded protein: CASSLGGVGYGYTF.

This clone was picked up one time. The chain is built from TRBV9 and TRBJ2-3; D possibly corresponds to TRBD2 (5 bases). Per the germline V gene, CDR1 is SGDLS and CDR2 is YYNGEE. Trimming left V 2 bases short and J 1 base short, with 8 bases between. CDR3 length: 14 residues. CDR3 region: CASSVDGGTDTQYF. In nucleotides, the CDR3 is TGTGCCAGCAGCGTTGACGGGGGCACAGATACGCAGTATTTT.

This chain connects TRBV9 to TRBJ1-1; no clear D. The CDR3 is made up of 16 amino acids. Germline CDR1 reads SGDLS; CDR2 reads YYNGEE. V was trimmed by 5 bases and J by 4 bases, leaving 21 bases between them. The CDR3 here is CASSLSVSGRITEAFF. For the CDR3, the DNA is TGTGCCAGCAGTCTTAGTGTCTCTGGGAGGATCACTGAAGCTTTCTTT.

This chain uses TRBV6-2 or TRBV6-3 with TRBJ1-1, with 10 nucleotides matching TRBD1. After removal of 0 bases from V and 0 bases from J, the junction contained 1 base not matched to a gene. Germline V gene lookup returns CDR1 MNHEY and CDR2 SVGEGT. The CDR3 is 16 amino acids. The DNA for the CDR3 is TGTGCCAGCAGTTACTCAGGACAGGGGGTGAACACTGAAGCTTTCTTT. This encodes CASSYSGQGVNTEAFF.